The 19 T cell receptor beta chains presented below share a single source sample, sequenced in a study of vaccination effects on CD4 cells after COVID-19. Peptide-pool stimulation followed by sequencing identified expanded antigen-specific CD4+ clonotypes in the ViraFEST assay. Between days 9 and 10 of culture, CD4+ T cells were separated out. The person's infection with SARS-CoV-2, confirmed by PCR, took place between March and December 2020. The table came from immunoSEQ multiplex PCR; TCRdb's copy has only in-frame clones and leaves some out. The table includes roughly 45,000 clones, 65% to 70% detected once. The antigens of these receptors remain unknown. The sample consisted of CD4+ T cells from PBMCs cultured with a peptide pool, taken before COVID-19 vaccination. Receptor source: a human donor who had a prior SARS-CoV-2 infection.

The chain couples TRBV30 to TRBJ2-7; 7 bases are a match to TRBD2. V dropped 4 bases and J dropped 6; count of bases not matched to a gene: 9. CDR1 is GTSNPN, CDR2 SVGIG, per germline (reference sequence). CDR3 length: 13 amino acids. The CDR3 bases are TGTGCCTGGACCGTACTGAGGGAGGGCGAGCAGTACTTC. Translating gives CAWTVLREGEQYF.

J is TRBJ1-4 and V is TRBV5-1; D remains ambiguous. The V end was cut by 2 bases, the J end by 5 bases, with 16 bases between. The CDR3 runs to 16 residues. The germline V gene has CDR1 SGHRS and CDR2 YFSETQ. DNA for the CDR3: TGCGCCAGCAGCTTCATGGCTAGTGCGGAAAATGAAAAACTGTTTTTT. This codes for CASSFMASAENEKLFF.

The CDR3 loop reads CASSAQGGDTEAFF. The CDR3 DNA sequence: TGTGCCAGCAGCGCCCAGGGAGGGGACACTGAAGCTTTCTTT. The rearrangement links TRBV7-3 to TRBJ1-1, with D possibly being TRBD1 (5 bases). Germline-derived CDR1 and CDR2 are SGHTA and FQGTGA. This CDR3 contains 14 residues. Trimming left V 5 bases short and J 3 bases short, with 13 bases between.

This rearrangement joins TRBV27 to TRBJ2-3; TRBD1 matches at 10 bases. There are 14 residues in the CDR3. Losses at the gene ends were 4 bases for V and 6 bases for J; bases not matched to a gene: 4. Germline V gene data show CDR1 as MNHEY and CDR2 as SMNVEV (reference sequence). The CDR3 nucleotides read TGTGCCAGCAGTTATGGGACAGGGGCCGATACGCAGTATTTT. As protein: CASSYGTGADTQYF.

V is TRBV18 and J is TRBJ2-4; D not certain. The CDR3 contains 14 residues. V was pared by 1 base and J by 13 bases, with 17 bases between. Germline V CDR1 and CDR2: KGHSH, LQKENI. CDR3 nucleotides: TGTGCCAGCTCACCACGTTCAGCCTTCCCTCGGCAGTACTTC. Translation gives CASSPRSAFPRQYF.

This clone is a singleton in its sample. The genes are TRBV4-2 and TRBJ2-5; perhaps TRBD2 as D (6 bases). With 1 base removed from V and 7 bases from J, the gap between germline ends came to 19 bases. This CDR3 spans 16 amino acids. CDR1 is LGHNA, CDR2 YNFKEQ, per germline. CDR3 DNA: TGTGCCAGCAGCCAAGGAGTGGGCAGATCCGGGGGGACCCAGTACTTC. It specifies CASSQGVGRSGGTQYF.

The rearrangement joins TRBV30 to TRBJ1-1; no definite D call. The CDR3 extends over 11 amino acids. CDR1 is GTSNPN and CDR2 is SVGIG in the germline V gene (reference sequence). The V end was cut by 0 bases, the J end by 11 bases, with 10 bases between. The CDR3 is CAWSVLSSAFF. In DNA form, the CDR3 reads TGTGCCTGGAGTGTATTGAGTTCGGCTTTCTTT.

This clone was found once. The chain recombines TRBV10-2 with TRBJ2-1; D not certain. Germline V gives CDR1 WSHSY, CDR2 SAAADI. V lost 8 bases and J lost 6, with 5 bases in between. This CDR3 contains 10 residues. The CDR3 loop is CASFLNEQFF. DNA for the CDR3: TGCGCCAGCTTCCTCAATGAGCAGTTCTTC.

This clone showed up just once. The rearrangement uses TRBV18 and TRBJ2-7, with D possibly matching TRBD1 (6 bases). In germline, CDR1 is KGHSH, CDR2 LQKENI. Deletions cut 3 bases from V and 4 bases from J, with 13 bases between. The CDR3 is made up of 14 amino acids. Here the CDR3 DNA reads TGTGCCAGCTCACCGGGAGCCCAGGGGTACGAGCAGTACTTC. This sequence encodes CASSPGAQGYEQYF.

The chain carries TRBV6-5 and TRBJ2-5, with 8 bases aligning to TRBD2. The CDR3 totals 15 residues. Germline V gene sequence: CDR1 MNHEY, CDR2 SVGAGI. The trim removed 6 bases at V and 5 bases at J, leaving 11 bases unmatched. CDR3 nucleotides: TGTGCCAGCAGGGCCCAGCGGGAGTGGCACGAGACCCAGTACTTC. The encoded protein is CASRAQREWHETQYF.

This clone was detected only a few times. The gene calls are TRBV7-9 and TRBJ2-1; possibly TRBD2 for D (6 bases). This CDR3 comprises 15 residues. Germline V gene data show CDR1 as SEHNR and CDR2 as FQNEAQ (reference sequence). The V and J ends lost 6 bases and 0 bases respectively, with 12 bases between them. The CDR3 sequence: CASSPGGSSYNEQFF. CDR3 bases: TGTGCCAGCAGTCCAGGAGGGAGCTCCTACAATGAGCAGTTCTTC.

This chain links TRBV20-1 with TRBJ2-7; the match to TRBD2 covers 9 bases. V lost 3 bases to trimming and J lost 4 bases; unmatched junction nucleotides: 16. This CDR3 region has 17 residues. Germline V CDR1 and CDR2: DFQATT, SNEGSKA (reference sequence). Here the CDR3 reads CSASAGTTRGGRYEQYF. The CDR3 nucleotides are TGCAGTGCTAGTGCGGGTACTACGCGGGGGGGCAGATACGAGCAGTACTTC.

The rearrangement links TRBV6-5 to TRBJ1-1; tentative D call: TRBD1 (5 bases). CDR3 size: 15 residues. The V end lost 6 bases, the J end lost 4 bases, and 18 bases lay between the germline ends. From germline, CDR1 is MNHEY and CDR2 SVGAGI. The DNA for the CDR3 is TGTGCCAGCAGAGCCTGGGGGGGATCGGGCACTGAAGCTTTCTTT. This codes for CASRAWGGSGTEAFF.

The chain is built from TRBV6-6 and TRBJ1-1; 8 nucleotides match TRBD1. V was pared by 6 bases and J by 1 base, with 10 bases of the junction left unmatched. Germline V gene lookup returns CDR1 MNHNY and CDR2 SVGAGI (reference sequence). The CDR3 is 16 residues long. CDR3 region: CASSDSQGAQNTEAFF. The DNA for the CDR3 is TGTGCCAGCAGCGATAGCCAGGGGGCTCAGAACACTGAAGCTTTCTTT.

This clone was seen once. The chain carries TRBV18 and TRBJ2-7, with TRBD2 matching 7 bases. With V trimmed by 5 bases and J by 3 bases, 1 base remained unmatched. This CDR3 spans 12 amino acids. The germline V gene encodes CDR1 KGHSH and CDR2 LQKENI. The CDR3 DNA reads TGTGCCAGCTCAACTAGCGTCTACGAGCAGTACTTC. As protein: CASSTSVYEQYF.

This sequence joins TRBV4-2 and TRBJ2-3; 8 positions match TRBD2. CDR1 and CDR2 (germline): LGHNA, YNFKEQ. J lost 3 bases, V lost 0 bases, and 11 bases had no gene match. There are 18 residues in the CDR3. The CDR3, as DNA: TGTGCCAGCAGCCAAGACGGTTGGCTAGCGGGTCTTACAGATACGCAGTATTTT. Translated: CASSQDGWLAGLTDTQYF.

The chain recombines TRBV5-4 with TRBJ2-7, with 8 bases lining up with TRBD2. This CDR3 has 15 amino acids. Germline V gene data show CDR1 as SGHNT and CDR2 as YYREEE (reference sequence). Trimming took 4 bases from V and 6 from J; bases not matched to a gene: 12. The CDR3 loop reads CASSPESGRSREQYF. CDR3 DNA: TGTGCCAGCAGCCCCGAGAGCGGGAGATCACGCGAGCAGTACTTC.

The rearrangement links TRBV18 to TRBJ1-2; D is undetermined. There are 13 residues in the CDR3. Germline V gives CDR1 KGHSH, CDR2 LQKENI. Between the trimmed V and J ends, which lost 2 bases and 1 base, there was a span of 5 bases. The CDR3 DNA follows: TGTGCCAGCTCACCAGGGGATAACTATGGCTACACCTTC. Translation: CASSPGDNYGYTF.

This chain joins TRBV9 and TRBJ2-5, with D tentatively TRBD2 (5 bases). The germline V gene encodes CDR1 SGDLS and CDR2 YYNGEE. Trimming shortened V by 8 bases and J by 5 bases, and 22 bases separated the two germline ends. This CDR3 spans 15 amino acids. The CDR3 region has the DNA TGTGCCAGTGCCTTTGGGCCCCAAGCTAGCGAGACCCAGTACTTC. The encoded protein is CASAFGPQASETQYF.